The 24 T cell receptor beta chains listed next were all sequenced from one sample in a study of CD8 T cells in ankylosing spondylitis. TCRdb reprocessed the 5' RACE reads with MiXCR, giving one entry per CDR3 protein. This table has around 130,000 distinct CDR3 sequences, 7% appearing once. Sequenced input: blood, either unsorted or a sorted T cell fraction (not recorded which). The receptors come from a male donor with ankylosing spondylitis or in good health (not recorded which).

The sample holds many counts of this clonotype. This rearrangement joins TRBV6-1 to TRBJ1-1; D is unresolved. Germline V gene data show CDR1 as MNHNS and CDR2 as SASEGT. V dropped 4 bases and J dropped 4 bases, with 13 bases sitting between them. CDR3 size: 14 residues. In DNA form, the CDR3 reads TGTGCCAGCAGTGCCCCCGGTTGGGGCACTGAAGCTTTCTTT. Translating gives CASSAPGWGTEAFF.

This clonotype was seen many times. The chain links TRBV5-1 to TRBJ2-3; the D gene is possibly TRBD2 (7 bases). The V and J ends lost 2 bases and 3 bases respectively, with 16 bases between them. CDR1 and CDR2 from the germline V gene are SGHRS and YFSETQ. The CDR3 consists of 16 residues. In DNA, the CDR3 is TGCGCCAGCAGCTTAACGGGGGGCCGGAGTACAGATACGCAGTATTTT. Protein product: CASSLTGGRSTDTQYF.

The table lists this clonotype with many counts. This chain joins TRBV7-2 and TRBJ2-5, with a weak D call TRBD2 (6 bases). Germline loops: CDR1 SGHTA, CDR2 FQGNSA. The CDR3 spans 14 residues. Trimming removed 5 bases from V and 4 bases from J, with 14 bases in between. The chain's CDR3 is CASSLGGRVETQYF. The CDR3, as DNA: TGTGCCAGCAGCCTAGGAGGGCGGGTAGAGACCCAGTACTTC. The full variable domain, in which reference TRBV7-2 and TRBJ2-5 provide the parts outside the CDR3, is GAGVSQSPSNKVTEKGKDVELRCDPISGHTALYWYRQSLGQGLEFLIYFQGNSAPDKSGLPSDRFSAERTGGSVSTLTIQRTQQEDSAVYLCASSLGGRVETQYFGPGTRLLVL.

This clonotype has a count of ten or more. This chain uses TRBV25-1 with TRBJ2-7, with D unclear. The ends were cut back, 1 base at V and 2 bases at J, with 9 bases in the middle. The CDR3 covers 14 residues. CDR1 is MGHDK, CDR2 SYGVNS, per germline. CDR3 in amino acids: CASSELVWPYEQYF. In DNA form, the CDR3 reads TGTGCCAGCAGTGAATTGGTCTGGCCCTACGAGCAGTACTTC.

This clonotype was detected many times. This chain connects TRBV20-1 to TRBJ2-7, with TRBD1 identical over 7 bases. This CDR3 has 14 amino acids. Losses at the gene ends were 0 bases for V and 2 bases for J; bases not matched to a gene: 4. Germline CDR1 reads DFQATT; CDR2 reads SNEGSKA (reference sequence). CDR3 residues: CSARDRQGTYEQYF. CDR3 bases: TGCAGTGCTAGAGACAGACAGGGTACCTACGAGCAGTACTTC.

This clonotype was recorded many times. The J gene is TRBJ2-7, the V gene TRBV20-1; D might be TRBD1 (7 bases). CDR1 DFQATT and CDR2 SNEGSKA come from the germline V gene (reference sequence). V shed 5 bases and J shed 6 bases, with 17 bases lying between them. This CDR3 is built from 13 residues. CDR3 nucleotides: TGCAGTGCTCGGCCAGGGGGGTCTCGCGAGCAGTACTTC. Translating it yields CSARPGGSREQYF.

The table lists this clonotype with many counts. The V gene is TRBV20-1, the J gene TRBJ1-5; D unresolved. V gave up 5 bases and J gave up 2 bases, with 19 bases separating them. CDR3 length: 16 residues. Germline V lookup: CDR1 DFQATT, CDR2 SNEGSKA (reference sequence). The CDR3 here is CSALLGGRGGNQPQHF. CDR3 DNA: TGCAGTGCTTTGCTTGGAGGGCGCGGGGGCAATCAGCCCCAGCATTTT.

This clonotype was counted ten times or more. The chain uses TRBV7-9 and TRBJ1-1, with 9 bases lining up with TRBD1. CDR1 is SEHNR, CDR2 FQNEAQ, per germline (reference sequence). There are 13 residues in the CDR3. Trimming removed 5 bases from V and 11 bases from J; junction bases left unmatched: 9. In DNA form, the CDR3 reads TGTGCCAGCAGCAGCCGGGACAGGGTTGATGCTTTCTTT. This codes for CASSSRDRVDAFF.

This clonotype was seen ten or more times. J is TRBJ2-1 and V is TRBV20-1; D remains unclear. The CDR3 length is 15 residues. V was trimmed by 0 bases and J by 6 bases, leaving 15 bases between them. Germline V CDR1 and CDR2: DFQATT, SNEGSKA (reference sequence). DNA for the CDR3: TGCAGTGCTAGAGATCCATCTTTGGGATTCAATGAGCAGTTCTTC. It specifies CSARDPSLGFNEQFF.

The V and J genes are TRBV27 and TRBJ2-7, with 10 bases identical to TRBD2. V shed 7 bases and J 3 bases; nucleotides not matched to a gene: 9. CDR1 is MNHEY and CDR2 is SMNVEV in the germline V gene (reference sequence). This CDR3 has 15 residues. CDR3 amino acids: CASTPVASGGYEQYF. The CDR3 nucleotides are TGTGCCAGCACTCCGGTGGCTAGCGGGGGCTACGAGCAGTACTTC.

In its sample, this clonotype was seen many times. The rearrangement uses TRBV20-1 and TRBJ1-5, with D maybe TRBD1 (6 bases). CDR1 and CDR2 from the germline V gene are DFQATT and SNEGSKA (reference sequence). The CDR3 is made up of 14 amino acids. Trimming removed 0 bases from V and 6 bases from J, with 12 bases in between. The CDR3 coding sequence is TGCAGTGCTAGAGATTGGCAGGGGAGTCAGCCCCAGCATTTT. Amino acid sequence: CSARDWQGSQPQHF.

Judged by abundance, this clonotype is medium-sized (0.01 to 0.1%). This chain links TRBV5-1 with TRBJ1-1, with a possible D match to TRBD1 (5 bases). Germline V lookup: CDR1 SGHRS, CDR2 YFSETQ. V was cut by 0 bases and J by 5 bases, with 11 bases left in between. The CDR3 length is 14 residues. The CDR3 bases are TGCGCCAGCAGCTTGGCCGGGGGAGGAACTGAAGCTTTCTTT. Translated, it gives CASSLAGGGTEAFF.

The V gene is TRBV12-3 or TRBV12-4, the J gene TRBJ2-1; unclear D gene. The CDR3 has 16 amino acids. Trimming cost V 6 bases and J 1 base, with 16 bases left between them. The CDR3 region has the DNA TGTGCCAGCAGCCGGGCGAGGCAGGCGTCCTACAATGAGCAGTTCTTC. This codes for CASSRARQASYNEQFF.

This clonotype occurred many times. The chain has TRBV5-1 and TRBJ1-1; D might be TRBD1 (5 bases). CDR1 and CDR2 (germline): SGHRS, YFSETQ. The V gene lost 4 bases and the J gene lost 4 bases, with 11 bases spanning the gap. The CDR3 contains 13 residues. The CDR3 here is CASSGDSGTEAFF. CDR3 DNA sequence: TGCGCCAGCAGCGGCGACAGCGGCACTGAAGCTTTCTTT.

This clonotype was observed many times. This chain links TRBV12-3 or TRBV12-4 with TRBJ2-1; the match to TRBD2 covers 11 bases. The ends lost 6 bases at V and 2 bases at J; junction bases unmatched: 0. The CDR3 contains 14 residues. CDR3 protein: CASRGLAAYNEQFF. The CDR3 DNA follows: TGTGCCAGCAGGGGACTAGCGGCCTACAATGAGCAGTTCTTC.

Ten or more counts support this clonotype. CDR3: CASSLNQGALGTEAFF. The DNA of the CDR3 is TGTGCCAGCAGCTTAAACCAGGGGGCGCTGGGGACTGAAGCTTTCTTT. The chain is built from TRBV7-2 and TRBJ1-1, with 8 bases aligning to TRBD1. V trimming: 2 bases; J trimming: 5 bases; junction bases outside the gene matches: 10. From germline, CDR1 is SGHTA and CDR2 FQGNSA. This CDR3 is built from 16 residues.

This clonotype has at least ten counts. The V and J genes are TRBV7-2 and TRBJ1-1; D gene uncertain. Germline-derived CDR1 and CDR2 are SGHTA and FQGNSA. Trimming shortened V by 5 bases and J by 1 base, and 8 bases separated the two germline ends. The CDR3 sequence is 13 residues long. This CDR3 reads CASSPPSNTEAFF. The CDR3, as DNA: TGTGCCAGCAGCCCACCTTCGAACACTGAAGCTTTCTTT.

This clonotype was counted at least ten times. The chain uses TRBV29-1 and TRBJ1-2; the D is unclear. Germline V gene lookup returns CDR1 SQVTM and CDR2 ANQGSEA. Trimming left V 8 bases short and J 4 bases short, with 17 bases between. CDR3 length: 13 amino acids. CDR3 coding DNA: TGCAGCTCTGCCCCAGTAGACGGCTATGGCTACACCTTC. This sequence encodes CSSAPVDGYGYTF.

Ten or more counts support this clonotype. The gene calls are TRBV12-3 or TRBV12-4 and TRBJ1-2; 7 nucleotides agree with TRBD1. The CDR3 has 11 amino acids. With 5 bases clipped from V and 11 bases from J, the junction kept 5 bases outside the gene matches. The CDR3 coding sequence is TGTGCCAGCAGTCCTAAGACAGGGTACACCTTC. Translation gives CASSPKTGYTF.

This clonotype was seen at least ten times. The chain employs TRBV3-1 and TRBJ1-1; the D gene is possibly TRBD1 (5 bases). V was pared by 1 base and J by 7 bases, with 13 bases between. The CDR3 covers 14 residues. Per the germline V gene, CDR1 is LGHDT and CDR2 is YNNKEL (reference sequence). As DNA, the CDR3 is TGTGCCAGCAGCCAAGGCCAGGGCCAGATTGAAGCTTTCTTT. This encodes CASSQGQGQIEAFF.

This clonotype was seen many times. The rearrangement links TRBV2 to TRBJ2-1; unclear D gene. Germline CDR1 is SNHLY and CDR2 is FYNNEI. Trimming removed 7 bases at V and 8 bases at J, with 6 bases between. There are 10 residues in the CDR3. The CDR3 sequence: CASKLDEQFF. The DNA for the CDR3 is TGTGCCAGCAAATTGGATGAGCAGTTCTTC.

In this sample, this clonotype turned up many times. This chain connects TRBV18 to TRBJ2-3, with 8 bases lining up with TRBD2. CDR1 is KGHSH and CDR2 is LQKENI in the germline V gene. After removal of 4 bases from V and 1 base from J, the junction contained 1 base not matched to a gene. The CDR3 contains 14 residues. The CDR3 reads CASSLGLGTDTQYF. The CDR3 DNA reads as TGTGCCAGCTCACTGGGACTAGGCACAGATACGCAGTATTTT.

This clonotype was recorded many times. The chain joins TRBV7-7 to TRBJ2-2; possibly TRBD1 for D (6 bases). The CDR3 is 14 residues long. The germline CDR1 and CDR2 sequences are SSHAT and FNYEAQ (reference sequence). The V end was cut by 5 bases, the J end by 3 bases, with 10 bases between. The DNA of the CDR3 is TGTGCCAGCAGCACTACAGGGTACACCGGGGAGCTGTTTTTT. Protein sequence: CASSTTGYTGELFF.

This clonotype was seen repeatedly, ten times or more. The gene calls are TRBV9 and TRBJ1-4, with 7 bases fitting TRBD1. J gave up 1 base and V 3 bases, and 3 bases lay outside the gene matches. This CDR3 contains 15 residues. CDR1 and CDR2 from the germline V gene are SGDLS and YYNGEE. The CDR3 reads CASSGRQGTNEKLFF. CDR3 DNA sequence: TGTGCCAGCAGCGGACGACAGGGAACTAATGAAAAACTGTTTTTT.